The clone carrying this T cell receptor (beta chain) was seen a few times. The antigen is undetermined. Germline V gene lookup returns CDR1 SQVTM and CDR2 ANQGSEA. CDR3 length: 14 residues. V trimming: 7 bases; J trimming: 4 bases; junction bases outside the gene matches: 8. This sample is drawn from a study of blood T cells in healthy people across ages. The study, taken as a whole, reports: CMV infection status of these donors was not known. In older individuals, TCR beta diversity per million T cells was lower, falling roughly linearly with age. Aged donors had fewer naive CD4+ cells and lower diversity than long-lived donors.

Together with a sample-barcoded 5' primer, a J-beta primer mix was included in a second PCR lasting roughly 6 to 12 cycles. A tag from a template-switch adaptor with 12 random nucleotides marked each cDNA molecule. TCRdb used MiXCR to reprocess the 5' RACE reads, holding one entry per CDR3 protein. This sample has about 620,000 distinct CDR3 sequences, with under 25% found just once. The origin of this receptor is a man between 65 and 80 years old in good health. Input material: blood. The V and J genes are TRBV29-1 and TRBJ2-7; 12 bases match TRBD2. The CDR3, as DNA: TGCAGCGCCATGACTAGCGGGAGAAAGTACGAGCAGTACTTC. Amino acid sequence: CSAMTSGRKYEQYF.